This T cell receptor (beta chain) was identified in a study of T cell repertoires in cytomegalovirus infection. Whole-study results and caveats: The study found HLA-C-restricted CMV-specific TCR beta clonotypes dominating the ex vivo response.

The CDR3 is made up of 16 amino acids. V lost 1 base to trimming and J lost 0 bases; unmatched junction nucleotides: 2. From germline, CDR1 is SGHTA and CDR2 FQGNSA. A single record per CDR3 protein comes from TCRdb applying MiXCR to the reads. Of 250,000 to 300,000 distinct CDR3 sequences listed, approximately 15% are singletons. At least ten counts were recorded for this clonotype. What it recognizes is unknown. Sequences were obtained from PBMCs. The V call is TRBV7-2, the J call TRBJ2-3, with 9 bases that match TRBD1. The clonotype originates from a human donor in good health (CMV status not recorded). Some clones in this sample may be carry-over from other donors' samples. CDR3 loop: CASSLDRGRSTDTQYF. The CDR3, as DNA: TGTGCCAGCAGCTTAGACAGGGGGCGGAGCACAGATACGCAGTATTTT.